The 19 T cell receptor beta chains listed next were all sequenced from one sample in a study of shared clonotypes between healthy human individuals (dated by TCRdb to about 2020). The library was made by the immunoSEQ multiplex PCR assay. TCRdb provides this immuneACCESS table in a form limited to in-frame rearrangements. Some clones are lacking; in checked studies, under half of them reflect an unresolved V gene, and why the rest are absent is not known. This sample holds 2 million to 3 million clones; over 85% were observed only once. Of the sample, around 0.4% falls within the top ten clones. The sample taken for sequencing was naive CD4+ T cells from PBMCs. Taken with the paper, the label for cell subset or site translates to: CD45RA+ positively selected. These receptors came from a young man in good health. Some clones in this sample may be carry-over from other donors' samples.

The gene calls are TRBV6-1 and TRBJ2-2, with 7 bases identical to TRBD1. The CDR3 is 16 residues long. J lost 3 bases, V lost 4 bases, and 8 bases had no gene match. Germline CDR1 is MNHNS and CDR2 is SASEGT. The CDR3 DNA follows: TGTGCCAGCAGTGGCCCTGTACAGGGGTACACCGGGGAGCTGTTTTTT. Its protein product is CASSGPVQGYTGELFF.

Written as DNA, the CDR3 is TGTGCCAGCAGCATCGGGACAGGCGAGACCCAGTACTTC. It translates to CASSIGTGETQYF. The rearrangement links TRBV27 to TRBJ2-5; 8 nucleotides line up with TRBD1. After removal of 6 bases from V and 5 bases from J, the junction contained 5 bases not matched to a gene. This CDR3 region has 13 residues. Germline V gene lookup returns CDR1 MNHEY and CDR2 SMNVEV (reference sequence).

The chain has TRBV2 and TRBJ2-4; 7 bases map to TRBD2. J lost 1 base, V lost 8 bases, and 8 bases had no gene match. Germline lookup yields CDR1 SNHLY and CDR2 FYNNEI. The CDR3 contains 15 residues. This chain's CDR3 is CASSPGGPAKNIQYF. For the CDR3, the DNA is TGTGCCAGCTCCCCGGGAGGCCCTGCCAAAAACATTCAGTACTTC.

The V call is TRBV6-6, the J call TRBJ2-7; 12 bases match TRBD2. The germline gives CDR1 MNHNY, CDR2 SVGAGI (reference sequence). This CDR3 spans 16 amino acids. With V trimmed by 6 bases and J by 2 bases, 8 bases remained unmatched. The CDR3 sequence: CASRPTSGSITYEQYF. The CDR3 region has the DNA TGTGCCAGCAGACCGACTAGCGGGAGTATCACCTACGAGCAGTACTTC.

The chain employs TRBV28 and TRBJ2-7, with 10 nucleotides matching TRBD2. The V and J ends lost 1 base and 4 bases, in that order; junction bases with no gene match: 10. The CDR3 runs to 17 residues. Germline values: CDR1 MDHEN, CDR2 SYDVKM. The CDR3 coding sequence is TGTGCCAGCAGTTTATCTAGCGGGAGCCCGAGGAGATACGAGCAGTACTTC. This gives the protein CASSLSSGSPRRYEQYF.

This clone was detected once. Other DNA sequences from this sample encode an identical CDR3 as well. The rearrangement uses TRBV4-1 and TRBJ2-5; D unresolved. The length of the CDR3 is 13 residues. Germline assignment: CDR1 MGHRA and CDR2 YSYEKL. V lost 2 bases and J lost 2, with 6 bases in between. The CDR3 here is CASSQWVQETQYF. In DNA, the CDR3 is TGCGCCAGCAGCCAATGGGTTCAAGAGACCCAGTACTTC.

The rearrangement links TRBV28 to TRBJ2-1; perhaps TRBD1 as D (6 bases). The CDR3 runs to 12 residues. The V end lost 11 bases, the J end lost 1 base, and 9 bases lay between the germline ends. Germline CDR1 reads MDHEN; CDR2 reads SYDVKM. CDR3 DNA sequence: TGTGCCGGCGGACAGTCCTACAATGAGCAGTTCTTC. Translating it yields CAGGQSYNEQFF.

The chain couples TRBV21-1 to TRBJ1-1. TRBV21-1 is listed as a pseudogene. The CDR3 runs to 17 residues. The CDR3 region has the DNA TGTGCCAGCACACGAAAGGGGGGGCGTCAGATGAACACTGAAGCTTTCTTT. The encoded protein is CASTRKGGRQMNTEAFF.

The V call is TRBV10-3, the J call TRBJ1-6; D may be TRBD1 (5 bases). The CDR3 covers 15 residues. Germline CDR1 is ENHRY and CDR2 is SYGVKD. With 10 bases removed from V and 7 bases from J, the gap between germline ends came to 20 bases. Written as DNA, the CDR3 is TGTGCCACCACAAGATCAGCCGGGGGGAATTCACCCCTCCACTTT. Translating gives CATTRSAGGNSPLHF.

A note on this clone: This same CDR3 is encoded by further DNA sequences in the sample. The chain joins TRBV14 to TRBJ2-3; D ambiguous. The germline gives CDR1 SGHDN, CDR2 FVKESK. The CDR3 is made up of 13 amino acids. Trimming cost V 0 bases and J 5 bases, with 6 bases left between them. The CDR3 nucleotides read TGTGCCAGCAGCCAAGATCGAAGAGATACGCAGTATTTT. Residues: CASSQDRRDTQYF.

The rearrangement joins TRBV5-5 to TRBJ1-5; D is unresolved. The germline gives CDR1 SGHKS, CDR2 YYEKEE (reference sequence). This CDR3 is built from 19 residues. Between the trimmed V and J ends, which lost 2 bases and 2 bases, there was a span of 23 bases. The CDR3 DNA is TGTGCCAGCAGCTTAGGATTCTTGTCGGGCCCTCGGGGCAATCAGCCCCAGCATTTT. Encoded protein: CASSLGFLSGPRGNQPQHF.

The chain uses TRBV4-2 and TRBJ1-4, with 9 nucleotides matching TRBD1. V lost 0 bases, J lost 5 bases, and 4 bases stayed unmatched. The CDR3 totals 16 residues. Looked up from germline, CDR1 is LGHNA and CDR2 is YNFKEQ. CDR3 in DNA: TGTGCCAGCAGCCAAGACACAGGGGGCTTGAATGAAAAACTGTTTTTT. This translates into CASSQDTGGLNEKLFF.

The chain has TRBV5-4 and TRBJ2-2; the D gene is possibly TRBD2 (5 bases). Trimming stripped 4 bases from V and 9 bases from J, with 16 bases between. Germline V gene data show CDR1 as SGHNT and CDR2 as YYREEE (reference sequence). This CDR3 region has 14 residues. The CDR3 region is CASSQRTGVRELFF. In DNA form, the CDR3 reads TGTGCCAGCAGCCAGAGGACTGGTGTCCGGGAGCTGTTTTTT.

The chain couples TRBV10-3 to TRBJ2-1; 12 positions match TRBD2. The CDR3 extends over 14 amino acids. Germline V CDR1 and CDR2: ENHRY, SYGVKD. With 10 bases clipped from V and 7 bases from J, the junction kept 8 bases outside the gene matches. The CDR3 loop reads CATSLAGGGNEQFF. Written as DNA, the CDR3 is TGTGCCACCTCCCTAGCGGGAGGGGGGAATGAGCAGTTCTTC.

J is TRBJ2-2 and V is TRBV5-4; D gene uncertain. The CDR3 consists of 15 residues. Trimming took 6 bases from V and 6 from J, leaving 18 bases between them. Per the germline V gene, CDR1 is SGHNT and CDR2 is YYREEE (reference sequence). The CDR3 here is CASTSSGPRAGELFF. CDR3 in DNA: TGTGCCAGCACCTCTTCCGGGCCGAGAGCCGGGGAGCTGTTTTTT.

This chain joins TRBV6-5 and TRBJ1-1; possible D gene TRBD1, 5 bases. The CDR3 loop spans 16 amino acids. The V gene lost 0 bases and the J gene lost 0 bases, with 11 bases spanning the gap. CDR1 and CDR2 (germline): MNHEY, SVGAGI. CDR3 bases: TGTGCCAGCAGTTACTCTCGGGGGGGTATGAACACTGAAGCTTTCTTT. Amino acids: CASSYSRGGMNTEAFF.

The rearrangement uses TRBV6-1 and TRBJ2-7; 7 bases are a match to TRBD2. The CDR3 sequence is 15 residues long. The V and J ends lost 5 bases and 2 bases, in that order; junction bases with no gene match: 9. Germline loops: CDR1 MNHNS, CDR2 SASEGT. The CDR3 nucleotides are TGTGCCAGCAGTCTCGGGACTACGCTTGCCTACGAGCAGTACTTC. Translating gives CASSLGTTLAYEQYF.

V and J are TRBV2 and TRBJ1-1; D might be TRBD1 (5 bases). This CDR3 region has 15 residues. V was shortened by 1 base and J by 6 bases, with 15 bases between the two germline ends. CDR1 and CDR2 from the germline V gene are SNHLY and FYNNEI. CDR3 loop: CASSEEGGAGAEAFF. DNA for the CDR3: TGTGCCAGCAGTGAAGAGGGTGGGGCTGGGGCTGAAGCTTTCTTT.

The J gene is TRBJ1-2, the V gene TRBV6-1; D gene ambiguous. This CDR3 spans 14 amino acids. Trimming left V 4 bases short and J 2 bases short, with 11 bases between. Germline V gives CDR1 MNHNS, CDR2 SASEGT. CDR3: CASSVLLANYGYTF. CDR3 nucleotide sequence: TGTGCCAGCAGTGTTCTACTGGCGAACTATGGCTACACCTTC.